Below, 23 T cell receptor beta chains from the same sample are listed, as sequenced in a study of blood T cell repertoires in COVID-19. The table came from immunoSEQ multiplex PCR; TCRdb's copy has only in-frame clones and leaves some out. Of more than 200,000 clones listed, more than 75% were seen once; the top ten hold roughly 12%. The sequencing input was peripheral blood. Receptors originate from a man aged 50 to 59 with COVID-19, enrolled during active disease.

The CDR3 DNA reads as TGTGCCATCAAGGGACAGGGTAATGAAAAACTGTTTTTT. Translated, it gives CAIKGQGNEKLFF. The chain joins TRBV10-3 to TRBJ1-4, with 9 bases matching TRBD1. V trimming: 7 bases; J trimming: 4 bases; junction bases outside the gene matches: 1. CDR1 and CDR2 (germline): ENHRY, SYGVKD. This CDR3 has 13 residues.

The genes are TRBV12-5 and TRBJ2-3; TRBD1 matches at 7 bases. This CDR3 region has 14 residues. Per the germline V gene, CDR1 is LGHNT and CDR2 is FRNRAP. V shed 5 bases and J 5 bases; nucleotides not matched to a gene: 7. For the CDR3, the DNA is TGTGCTAGTGGTGGGGACAGAGCCCGAGATACGCAGTATTTT. As protein: CASGGDRARDTQYF.

The chain uses TRBV7-8 and TRBJ2-7, with a weak D call TRBD2 (5 bases). The CDR3 totals 14 residues. Germline assignment: CDR1 SGHVS and CDR2 FQNEAQ. The V gene lost 5 bases and the J gene lost 3 bases, with 14 bases spanning the gap. For the CDR3, the DNA is TGTGCCAGCAGCCCCGCGGGCCTAGGCTACGAGCAGTACTTC. Residues: CASSPAGLGYEQYF.

The gene calls are TRBV18 and TRBJ1-5; tentative D call: TRBD1 (5 bases). The CDR3 spans 14 residues. Trimming left V 2 bases short and J 5 bases short, with 10 bases between. In germline, CDR1 is KGHSH, CDR2 LQKENI. CDR3: CASSPGRGDQPQHF. The DNA for the CDR3 is TGTGCCAGCTCACCAGGCCGGGGGGATCAGCCCCAGCATTTT.

The V and J genes are TRBV27 and TRBJ2-5, with 10 bases lining up with TRBD2. Trimming at V came to 6 bases and at J to 4 bases, leaving 11 bases not matched to a gene. The CDR3 is 16 residues long. Germline lookup yields CDR1 MNHEY and CDR2 SMNVEV (reference sequence). The CDR3 here is CASSPGASGSPETQYF. For the CDR3, the DNA is TGTGCCAGCAGCCCCGGGGCTAGCGGGAGCCCAGAGACCCAGTACTTC.

The chain employs TRBV5-4 and TRBJ1-2; D gene ambiguous. The CDR3 length is 13 residues. Per the germline V gene, CDR1 is SGHNT and CDR2 is YYREEE (reference sequence). With 0 bases removed from V and 2 bases from J, the gap between germline ends came to 5 bases. CDR3 sequence (DNA): TGTGCCAGCAGCTTGGCTGTCAACTATGGCTACACCTTC. As protein: CASSLAVNYGYTF.

The V and J genes are TRBV10-3 and TRBJ2-2; the match to TRBD1 covers 7 bases. CDR1 and CDR2 from the germline V gene are ENHRY and SYGVKD. Trimming took 3 bases from V and 4 from J; bases not matched to a gene: 5. The CDR3 runs to 15 residues. The CDR3 is CAISEEGAATGELFF. The CDR3 DNA reads as TGTGCCATCAGTGAAGAGGGGGCGGCCACCGGGGAGCTGTTTTTT.

The rearrangement links TRBV6-1 to TRBJ2-1; the D is unclear. CDR3 length: 14 amino acids. Germline V gene data show CDR1 as MNHNS and CDR2 as SASEGT. The V gene lost 1 base and the J gene lost 2 bases, with 6 bases spanning the gap. The CDR3 reads CASSEDIPYNEQFF. CDR3 sequence (DNA): TGTGCCAGCAGTGAAGACATTCCCTACAATGAGCAGTTCTTC.

The chain links TRBV11-2 to TRBJ2-5; D remains unclear. The CDR3 has 13 amino acids. Germline values: CDR1 SGHAT, CDR2 FQNNGV. Trimming left V 5 bases short and J 4 bases short, with 11 bases between. The CDR3 region has the DNA TGTGCCAGCAGCCTGGGCAGGCCAGAGACCCAGTACTTC. This sequence encodes CASSLGRPETQYF.

V is TRBV7-2 and J is TRBJ2-7; D gene uncertain. The CDR3 is made up of 12 amino acids. V was cut by 1 base and J by 6 bases, with 7 bases left in between. The germline CDR1 and CDR2 sequences are SGHTA and FQGNSA. CDR3 loop: CASSLGRGEQYF. The CDR3 nucleotides read TGTGCCAGCAGCTTAGGAAGAGGCGAGCAGTACTTC.

The chain combines TRBV30 with TRBJ2-4; TRBD2 aligns across 10 bases. The CDR3 runs 18 residues. Germline V CDR1 and CDR2: GTSNPN, SVGIG (reference sequence). V gave up 0 bases and J gave up 1 base; unmatched junction bases: 9. The CDR3 is CAWSVSGRARWAKNIQYF. In DNA form, the CDR3 reads TGTGCCTGGAGTGTAAGCGGGAGGGCCCGTTGGGCCAAAAACATTCAGTACTTC.

This chain connects TRBV9 to TRBJ1-5; TRBD1 agrees at 7 bases. V was clipped by 3 bases and J by 5 bases; unmatched bases: 8. Germline V gives CDR1 SGDLS, CDR2 YYNGEE. CDR3 length equals 15 residues. The CDR3 sequence: CASSATTGDDQPQHF. In DNA form, the CDR3 reads TGTGCCAGCAGCGCTACTACAGGGGACGATCAGCCCCAGCATTTT. Drawing the rest from reference TRBV9 and TRBJ1-5, the complete variable domain is DSGVTQTPKHLITATGQRVTLRCSPRSGDLSVYWYQQSLDQGLQFLIQYYNGEERAKGNILERFSAQQFPDLHSELNLSSLELGDSALYFCASSATTGDDQPQHFGDGTRLSIL.

The table lists this clone with a count of one. The chain combines TRBV29-1 with TRBJ1-1; D is uncertain. V was trimmed by 0 bases and J by 3 bases, leaving 8 bases between them. The CDR3 contains 13 residues. The germline CDR1 and CDR2 sequences are SQVTM and ANQGSEA. CDR3 sequence (DNA): TGCAGCGTTGAAGATATGGAGGACACTGAAGCTTTCTTT. Its translation is CSVEDMEDTEAFF.

The J gene is TRBJ1-3, the V gene TRBV5-1, with D perhaps TRBD1 (5 bases). Germline V gene data show CDR1 as SGHRS and CDR2 as YFSETQ. This CDR3 spans 19 amino acids. V was trimmed by 0 bases and J by 2 bases, leaving 21 bases between them. The CDR3 bases are TGCGCCAGCAGCTTGGTGCCCGGCCAGGGACCGGGGGCTGGAAACACCATATATTTT. Its protein is CASSLVPGQGPGAGNTIYF.

The chain joins TRBV7-2 to TRBJ2-3; a possible D gene is TRBD1 (6 bases). Germline lookup yields CDR1 SGHTA and CDR2 FQGNSA. V lost 5 bases, J lost 1 base, and 10 bases lay in between. The CDR3 spans 14 residues. CDR3 bases: TGTGCCAGCAGCCTCTCAGGGGGCACAGATACGCAGTATTTT. It translates to CASSLSGGTDTQYF. The complete variable domain, with remaining parts taken from reference TRBV7-2 and TRBJ2-3, reads GAGVSQSPSNKVTEKGKDVELRCDPISGHTALYWYRQSLGQGLEFLIYFQGNSAPDKSGLPSDRFSAERTGGSVSTLTIQRTQQEDSAVYLCASSLSGGTDTQYFGPGTRLTVL.

There are a few counts of this clone. The chain couples TRBV6-1 to TRBJ1-3; D possibly corresponds to TRBD1 (5 bases). CDR3 size: 15 residues. V lost 2 bases and J 3 bases, leaving 11 bases between the germline ends. Germline assignment: CDR1 MNHNS and CDR2 SASEGT. The CDR3 here is CASSEFRGIGNTIYF. CDR3 DNA: TGTGCCAGCAGTGAATTCCGGGGGATTGGAAACACCATATATTTT.

This clone was detected only once. The CDR3: CASSVGRVQEAFF. For the CDR3, the DNA is TGTGCCAGCAGTGTAGGGAGGGTTCAGGAAGCTTTCTTT. This sequence joins TRBV2 and TRBJ1-1, with unresolved D. Trimming stripped 4 bases from V and 8 bases from J, with 14 bases between. Germline V lookup: CDR1 SNHLY, CDR2 FYNNEI. This CDR3 spans 13 amino acids.

The sample holds a few counts of this clone. This chain uses TRBV5-4 with TRBJ1-1; TRBD1 matches 12 bases. V was pared by 7 bases and J by 11 bases, with 6 bases of the junction left unmatched. The CDR3 spans 12 residues. CDR1 and CDR2 (germline): SGHNT, YYREEE (reference sequence). The CDR3 spells CASGTGGYHAFF. CDR3 coding DNA: TGTGCCAGCGGGACAGGGGGCTATCATGCTTTCTTT.

The J gene is TRBJ1-2, the V gene TRBV29-1; D uncertain. V was pared by 4 bases and J by 1 base, with 10 bases between. The V gene's germline CDR1 is SQVTM and CDR2 ANQGSEA. CDR3 length: 13 residues. As DNA, the CDR3 is TGCAGCGTTGGGGCAGATCATAACTATGGCTACACCTTC. Protein sequence: CSVGADHNYGYTF.

V usage is TRBV28 and J usage is TRBJ2-2; TRBD1 agrees at 8 bases. V was clipped by 4 bases and J by 7 bases; unmatched bases: 11. This CDR3 spans 16 amino acids. Per germline, CDR1 MDHEN and CDR2 SYDVKM. CDR3 residues: CASSSGTGRTGGELFF. The CDR3 DNA follows: TGTGCCAGCAGTTCGGGGACAGGACGTACGGGCGGGGAGCTGTTTTTT.

This clone came up once. CDR3 protein: CATSDLRTGYTGELFF. CDR3 nucleotide sequence: TGTGCCACCAGTGATTTGAGGACAGGGTACACCGGGGAGCTGTTTTTT. The genes are TRBV24-1 and TRBJ2-2, with 8 bases matching TRBD1. CDR3 length equals 16 residues. Losses at the gene ends were 0 bases for V and 3 bases for J; bases not matched to a gene: 2. Germline V gene sequence: CDR1 KGHDR, CDR2 SFDVKD.

A word on this clone: Other nucleotide sequences from this sample produce the same CDR3. The V call is TRBV6-5, the J call TRBJ2-1; tentatively, D is TRBD2 (5 bases). CDR1 MNHEY and CDR2 SVGAGI come from the germline V gene. CDR3 size: 12 residues. V was cut by 2 bases and J by 7 bases, with 6 bases left in between. The CDR3 region has the DNA TGTGCCAGCAGTTACCGCGGGAATGAGCAGTTCTTC. Amino acid sequence: CASSYRGNEQFF.

V and J are TRBV10-3 and TRBJ2-2; 12 bases line up with TRBD2. CDR1 and CDR2 (germline): ENHRY, SYGVKD. This CDR3 is 16 amino acids long. V was clipped by 11 bases and J by 8 bases; unmatched bases: 15. Here the CDR3 DNA reads TGTGCCGTCGCACGGACTAGCGGGACCCTCGGGGGGGAGCTGTTTTTT. It specifies CAVARTSGTLGGELFF.